A selection of T cell receptor beta chains follows, all from one sample in a study of T cells in localized non-small cell lung cancer. Sequenced by immunoSEQ multiplex PCR; TCRdb stores in-frame clones only, minus some. The sample lists some 1,600 clones, roughly 21% occurring once. This specimen consisted of normal lung tissue next to the tumor, obtained before any cancer treatment. The receptors were gathered from a woman aged 40-70 years with stage III squamous cell lung carcinoma. CDR3s include the opening cysteine and the closing phenylalanine or tryptophan. D genes are given only for firm matches. Not every row has a clone size; where given, it reads once, few, many or a size class.

clone_size	v_call	d_call	j_call	cdr3_aa	cdr3_nt
NA	TRBV23-1	TRBD1	TRBJ1-1	CASSPTAQGSTEAFF	TGCGCCAGCAGCCCTACGGCACAGGGGTCAACTGAAGCTTTCTTT
few	TRBV28	NA	TRBJ2-7	CASSLYRDNYEQYF	TGTGCCAGCAGTTTATATCGGGACAACTACGAGCAGTACTTC
NA	TRBV6-8	NA	TRBJ2-3	CASSFRDPTDTQYF	TGTGCCAGCAGTTTCCGGGACCCCACAGATACGCAGTATTTT
few	TRBV18	NA	TRBJ1-3	CASSRMSSGNTIYF	TGTGCCAGCTCACGGATGTCCTCTGGAAACACCATATATTTT
NA	TRBV6-8	TRBD1	TRBJ2-3	CAGRTGSTDTQYF	TGTGCCGGTCGGACAGGTAGCACAGATACGCAGTATTTT
NA	TRBV30	TRBD1	TRBJ2-4	CAWSLQGKNIQYF	TGTGCCTGGAGTTTACAGGGGAAAAACATTCAGTACTTC
NA	TRBV29-1	TRBD2	TRBJ2-1	CSGGLAGVYNEQFF	TGCAGCGGAGGACTAGCGGGAGTCTACAATGAGCAGTTCTTC
few	TRBV9	NA	TRBJ2-1	CASSVDYTANEQFF	TGTGCCAGCAGCGTAGATTATACGGCCAATGAGCAGTTCTTC
few	TRBV28	NA	TRBJ2-7	CASSSPLGPARALYEQYF	TGTGCCAGCAGTTCCCCCTTAGGTCCTGCCAGGGCTCTCTACGAGCAGTACTTC
few	TRBV18	TRBD1	TRBJ1-5	CASSPATLTGNNQPQHF	TGTGCCAGCTCACCAGCAACCCTGACAGGGAACAATCAGCCCCAGCATTTT
few	TRBV23-1	TRBD2	TRBJ2-3	CASSRRAGNTDTQYF	TGCGCCAGCAGCCGCCGAGCGGGGAACACAGATACGCAGTATTTT
few	TRBV19	NA	TRBJ2-1	CASSTIYSQFF	TGTGCCAGTAGTACTATTTATTCACAGTTCTTC
medium-sized	TRBV28	NA	TRBJ2-7	CASSLPQGMDYEQYF	TGTGCCAGCAGTTTACCCCAGGGGATGGACTACGAGCAGTACTTC
NA	TRBV14	NA	TRBJ2-5	CASSQDRPTQYF	TGTGCCAGCAGCCAAGATCGTCCGACCCAGTACTTC
medium-sized	TRBV11-3	NA	TRBJ1-2	CASSPDSSPYGYTF	TGTGCCAGCAGCCCGGACAGTTCCCCCTATGGCTACACCTTC
hyperexpanded	TRBV15	TRBD1	TRBJ1-5	CATSRRQGENSNQPQHF	TGTGCCACCAGCAGAAGACAGGGGGAAAATAGCAATCAGCCCCAGCATTTT
few	TRBV6-8	TRBD2	TRBJ2-7	CASSRGRLNSYEQYF	TGTGCCAGCAGCCGCGGGAGGCTGAACTCCTACGAGCAGTACTTC
few	TRBV11-3	TRBD2	TRBJ2-1	CASSLTSGGNNEQFF	TGTGCCAGCAGCTTGACTAGCGGGGGCAACAATGAGCAGTTCTTC
medium-sized	TRBV11-3	TRBD2	TRBJ2-7	CASSYGLAGYEQYF	TGTGCCAGCAGCTACGGACTAGCGGGATACGAGCAGTACTTC
NA	TRBV19	NA	TRBJ2-5	CASSSGGGQETQYF	TGTGCCAGTAGTTCCGGTGGGGGGCAAGAGACCCAGTACTTC
NA	TRBV30	NA	TRBJ1-4	CACIPRGNGEKLFF	TGTGCCTGTATTCCGAGGGGGAATGGTGAAAAACTGTTTTTT
few	TRBV4-1	NA	TRBJ2-1	CASSQAVGREQFF	TGCGCCAGCAGCCAAGCGGTCGGGCGGGAGCAGTTCTTC
NA	TRBV6-8	TRBD1	TRBJ1-5	CASSTGQGLNQPQHF	TGTGCCAGCAGTACCGGACAGGGCCTCAATCAGCCCCAGCATTTT
large	TRBV11-3	TRBD1	TRBJ2-7	CASSSGEAGTVYEQYF	TGTGCCAGCAGCTCTGGGGAAGCCGGGACAGTCTACGAGCAGTACTTC
NA	TRBV19	NA	TRBJ1-5	CASSLHTRPGGNQPQHF	TGTGCCAGTAGCCTACACACCCGGCCAGGGGGCAATCAGCCCCAGCATTTT
NA	TRBV16	TRBD1	TRBJ1-5	CASSQSRGQGASQPQHF	TGTGCCAGCAGCCAAAGCCGTGGGCAGGGGGCGAGTCAGCCCCAGCATTTT
few	TRBV19	TRBD1	TRBJ1-1	CASNDRANTEAFF	TGTGCCAGCAACGACAGGGCGAACACTGAAGCTTTCTTT
NA	TRBV5-1	NA	TRBJ1-1	CASSLGQMNTEAFF	TGCGCCAGCAGCTTGGGGCAGATGAACACTGAAGCTTTCTTT
medium-sized	TRBV6-8	NA	TRBJ1-2	CASSSLEGHYGYTF	TGTGCCAGCAGTTCTCTCGAGGGGCACTATGGCTACACCTTC
few	TRBV5-1	TRBD1	TRBJ2-3	CASSLGHRDRKTDTQYF	TGCGCCAGCAGCTTGGGCCACCGGGACAGGAAGACAGATACGCAGTATTTT
NA	TRBV6-7	TRBD2	TRBJ2-1	CASSYTGLADYNEQFF	TGTGCCAGCAGTTACACGGGACTAGCGGACTACAATGAGCAGTTCTTC
NA	TRBV11-3	NA	TRBJ2-1	CASSPSRSSYNEQFF	TGTGCCAGCAGCCCCTCCAGGAGCTCCTACAATGAGCAGTTCTTC
NA	TRBV25-1	TRBD2	TRBJ2-5	CASSAVSGGVRETQYF	TGTGCCAGCAGTGCGGTGAGCGGGGGCGTCCGGGAGACCCAGTACTTC
NA	TRBV6-8	TRBD1	TRBJ2-1	CASSSTDRGPLYNEQFF	TGTGCCAGCAGTTCCACGGACAGGGGGCCCCTGTACAATGAGCAGTTCTTC
large	TRBV19	NA	TRBJ1-1	CASDRGGTEAFF	TGTGCCAGTGACAGAGGGGGGACTGAAGCTTTCTTT